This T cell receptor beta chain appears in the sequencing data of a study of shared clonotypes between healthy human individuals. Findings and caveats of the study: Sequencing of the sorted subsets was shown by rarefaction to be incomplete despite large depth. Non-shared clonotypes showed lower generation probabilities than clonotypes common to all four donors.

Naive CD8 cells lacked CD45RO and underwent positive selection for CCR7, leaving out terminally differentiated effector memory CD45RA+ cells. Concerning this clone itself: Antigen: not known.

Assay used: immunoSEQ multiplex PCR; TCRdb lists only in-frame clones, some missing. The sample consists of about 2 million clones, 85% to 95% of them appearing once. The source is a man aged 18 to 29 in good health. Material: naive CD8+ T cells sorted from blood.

The CDR3 nucleotides are TGTGCCTGGAGCTTCCGGGAGGGGAATGAGCAGTTCTTC. Residues: CAWSFREGNEQFF. This sequence joins TRBV30 and TRBJ2-1, with 8 bases that match TRBD2. The CDR3 is made up of 13 amino acids. Germline V gene lookup returns CDR1 GTSNPN and CDR2 SVGIG (reference sequence). V lost 3 bases to trimming and J lost 7 bases; unmatched junction nucleotides: 5.